This record concerns one TCR beta chain sequence. Its matching antigen is unknown. The repertoire was sequenced with immunoSEQ multiplex PCR; TCRdb's copy has only in-frame clones and lacks some. The profile shows roughly 25,000 clones, around 76% of them singletons. Deletions cut 5 bases from V and 4 bases from J, with 11 bases between. Per the germline V gene, CDR1 is MRHNA and CDR2 is SNTAGT. The CDR3 has 13 amino acids. The sample belongs to a study of OX40 agonist ivuxolimab in advanced cancers. Study-wide context: At about 81% male, the cohort had a mean age of about 60 years, ranging from 23 to 79.

Study-wide findings and caveats: Average numbers of expanded clones were greater in CD8+ T cells than in CD4+.

The source was CD4+ or CD8+ T cells sorted from blood, collected in a trial of the OX40 agonist ivuxolimab. The chain uses TRBV6-4 and TRBJ2-5; the D gene is possibly TRBD2 (5 bases). This TCR derives from an adult with an advanced solid tumor such as melanoma, head and neck, liver or kidney cancer. CDR3 bases: TGTGCCAGCAGTTATATCGGAGGAGAGACCCAGTACTTC. This translates into CASSYIGGETQYF.